Sequencing of this T cell receptor beta chain was carried out in a study of Graves' ophthalmopathy and Graves' hyperthyroidism (dated by TCRdb to 2016 to 2019). About the full investigation: Peripheral blood was collected at initial diagnosis, before any treatment. The study used TCR beta repertoire signatures to distinguish Graves' ophthalmopathy from Graves' hyperthyroidism and to predict progression to ophthalmopathy. In total, over 130 blood samples were TCR-sequenced: approximately 42 ophthalmopathy, some 80 hyperthyroidism and about 17 hyperthyroidism-to-ophthalmopathy patients. To explore V-J signatures distinguishing ophthalmopathy from hyperthyroidism, a discovery set of roughly 98 patients (fewer than 45 ophthalmopathy, 57 stable hyperthyroidism) was enrolled. The independent validation cohort included some 19 hyperthyroidism patients plus 17 patients who later progressed from hyperthyroidism to ophthalmopathy. T-cell repertoires of thyroid tissue and blood were compared in over five hyperthyroidism patients. Once sampling was done, hyperthyroidism patients were given methimazole at a starting dose of 30 mg daily, while ophthalmopathy patients were given high-dose intravenous methylprednisolone. For training and testing, the 100 or so patients in the discovery cohort were randomly divided in a 7:3 ratio. Here is what the overall study found, with its caveats: Most of the expanded thyroid clonotypes with a frequency above 0.001 were also detected in blood, and it was suggested that the thyroid immune response may be reflected by blood repertoires. In cross-validation, the 13-signature model distinguished ophthalmopathy from stable hyperthyroidism with more than 85% sensitivity and about 81% specificity, while in the test set the corresponding values were approximately 80% and 75%. Sample size was not predetermined statistically, and investigators were not blinded to group allocation. In validation, the model predicted ophthalmopathy progression with about 71% sensitivity and roughly 72% specificity; fewer than 15 predicted patients were CT-confirmed with GO in a median of 6.5 months.

The V and J ends are trimmed by 1 base and 2 bases, leaving 11 bases between them. From cysteine to phenylalanine, the CDR3 is 14 amino acids long. The entry retains the CDR3 DNA only, 42 bases that are in frame from base 1. The germline V gene encodes CDR1 GTSNPN and CDR2 SVGIG (reference sequence). About this clonotype: The antigen it recognizes is unknown. No base quality information exists; no much larger clone differs at one position.

Hyperthyroidism was considered stable if no progression to ophthalmopathy occurred within 18 months of follow-up. Hyperthyroidism patients were newly diagnosed, were aged 18 to 65 years, and had a disease duration under 2 months. Patients were excluded if they had other autoimmune diseases, uncontrolled infections, pregnancy or lactation. Clinical symptoms, serum thyroxine, TRAb, thyroid ultrasound and orbital computed tomography formed the basis of the diagnosis. Using Ficoll-Paque density gradient centrifugation, PBMCs were isolated from less than 11 ml of fresh peripheral blood. Total RNA was extracted using Trizol reagent, and RNA quality was checked on an Agilent 2100 Bioanalyzer. For repertoire sequencing, the TCR beta CDR3 regions were amplified from RNA transcripts. A first-round RT-PCR used HTBI primers with the Qiagen OneStep RT-PCR kit, followed by a second-round multiplex PCR, size selection and purification. Sequencing of the libraries was carried out on an Illumina HiSeq2000 in paired-end mode with 100 bp reads. In the paper's pipeline: Reads were processed with SOAPnuke, discarding reads with adapters, uncalled bases, mean Phred below 15, or no exact constant-primer or identifier match. COPE v1.2.5 was used to merge the high-quality paired reads. Clonotypes were defined as unique nucleotide sequences and were aligned to IMGT TRB V, D and J references using MiTCR v1.1. Only V-J combinations with frequency above 0.0001 were analysed, covering approximately 99% of repertoires. A TCR clonal expansion and chaos score per V-J combination was defined as the ratio of F50 clonal expansion to chaos observed in the TCRdist matrix. Features were reduced by Welch's t-statistics and random forest to 10 to 15 V-J combinations, which fed a naive Bayes classifier. The Morisita-Horn index was used to measure how similar the thyroid and blood repertoires were. Through fastp at Q25 and MiXCR, TCRdb rebuilt clones from the public reads, retaining in-frame beta chains. Records with the same CDR3 protein are collapsed into one entry carrying the most frequent genes and DNA. The V and J calls follow TCRdb's processing rather than the paper's. The sample table contains about 620,000 distinct CDR3 sequences; only one count was recorded for over 20% of them. In total, the top ten clones hold around 6.5% of the sample.

Sequenced material: peripheral blood. The origin of this receptor is a woman aged 18 to 35 with stable Graves' hyperthyroidism. Some clones in this sample may be carry-over from other donors' samples. Donor details come from another sample of the same person, matched by shared clones. The rearrangement combines TRBV30 with TRBJ1-2; no D segment can be confidently identified. This receptor carries the CDR3 CAWSGPRLNYGYTF. The DNA sequence is given as TGTGCCTGGAGTGGGCCGAGATTGAACTATGGCTACACCTTC. Outside the CDR3, residues come from the reference TRBV30 and TRBJ1-2 proteins, so the full variable domain is: SQTIHQWPATLVQPVGSPLSLECTVEGTSNPNLYWYRQAAGRGLQLLFYSVGIGQISSEVPQNLSASRPQDRQFILSSKKLLLSDSGFYLCAWSGPRLNYGYTFGSGTRLTVV.